This entry concerns a single TCR beta chain. The antigen is undetermined. Clones were read by immunoSEQ multiplex PCR, and TCRdb kept only the in-frame ones, dropping some. The data show approximately 640,000 clones, with about two thirds seen just once and approximately 2% held by the top ten. These data belong to a study of shared clonotypes between healthy human individuals. Turning to the study itself: Every donor yielded three CD4 naive, three CD4 memory, two CD8 naive and one CD8 memory plate.

The CDR3 extends over 15 amino acids. Trimming took off 1 base at V and 1 base at J, with 8 bases between the two ends. Germline V gene lookup returns CDR1 MDHEN and CDR2 SYDVKM. The study, taken as a whole, reports: The small donor group covered limited genetic and exposure diversity. Naive subsets generally had larger estimated richness than memory subsets.

What was sequenced was memory CD4+ T cells sorted from blood. Subset given: CD45RA-negative fraction. The chain joins TRBV28 to TRBJ2-1; no clear D gene. This receptor was taken from a woman in her 30s in good health. The CDR3 reads CASSLYGYSYNEQFF. Here the CDR3 DNA reads TGTGCCAGCAGTTTATACGGATATTCCTACAATGAGCAGTTCTTC.